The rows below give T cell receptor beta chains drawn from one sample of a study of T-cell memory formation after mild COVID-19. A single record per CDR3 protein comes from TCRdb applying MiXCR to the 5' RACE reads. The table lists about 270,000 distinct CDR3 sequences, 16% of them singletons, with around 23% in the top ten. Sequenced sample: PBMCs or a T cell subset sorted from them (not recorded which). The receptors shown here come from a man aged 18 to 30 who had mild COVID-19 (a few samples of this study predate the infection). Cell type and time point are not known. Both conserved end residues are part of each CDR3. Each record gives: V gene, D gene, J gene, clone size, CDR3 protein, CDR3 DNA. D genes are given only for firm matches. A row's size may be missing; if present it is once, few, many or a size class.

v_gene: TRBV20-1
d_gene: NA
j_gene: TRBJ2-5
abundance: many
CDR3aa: CSARRLAPYQETQYF
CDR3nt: TGCAGTGCTAGAAGGCTAGCCCCGTACCAAGAGACCCAGTACTTC

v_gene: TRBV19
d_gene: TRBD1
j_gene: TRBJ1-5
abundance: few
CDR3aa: CASSGTGPQPQHF
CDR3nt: TGTGCCAGTTCCGGGACAGGGCCTCAGCCCCAGCATTTT

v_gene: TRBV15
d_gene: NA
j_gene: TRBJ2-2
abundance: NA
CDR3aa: CATSRPGHTGELFF
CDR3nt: TGTGCCACCAGCAGACCCGGCCACACCGGGGAGCTGTTTTTT

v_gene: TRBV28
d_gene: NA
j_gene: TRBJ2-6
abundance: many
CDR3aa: CASRLYSGLSSGANVLTF
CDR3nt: TGTGCCAGCAGGCTCTACTCGGGACTCAGCTCTGGGGCCAACGTCCTGACTTTC

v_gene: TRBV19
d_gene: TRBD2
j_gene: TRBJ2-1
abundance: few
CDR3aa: CASSILAGGTNEQFF
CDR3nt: TGTGCCAGTAGTATTCTAGCGGGGGGAACAAATGAGCAGTTCTTC

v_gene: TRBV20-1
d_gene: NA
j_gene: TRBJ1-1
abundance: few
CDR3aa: CSANEVARTEAFF
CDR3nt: TGCAGTGCTAACGAGGTGGCTCGCACTGAAGCTTTCTTT

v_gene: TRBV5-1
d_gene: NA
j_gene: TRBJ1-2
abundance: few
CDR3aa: CASSLGAANYGYTF
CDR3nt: TGCGCCAGCAGCTTGGGGGCTGCAAACTATGGCTACACCTTC

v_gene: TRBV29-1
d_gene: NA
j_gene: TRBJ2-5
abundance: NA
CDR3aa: CSVGRPPWETQYF
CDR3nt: TGCAGCGTTGGGCGACCGCCTTGGGAGACCCAGTACTTC

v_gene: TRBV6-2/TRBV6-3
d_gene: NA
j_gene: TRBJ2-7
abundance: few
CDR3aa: CASSSVLEQYF
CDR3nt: TGTGCCAGCAGCTCGGTTTTGGAGCAGTACTTC

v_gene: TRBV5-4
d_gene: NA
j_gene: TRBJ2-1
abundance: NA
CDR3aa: CASSEGGMTYNEQFF
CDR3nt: TGTGCCAGCAGCGAGGGGGGTATGACCTACAATGAGCAGTTCTTC

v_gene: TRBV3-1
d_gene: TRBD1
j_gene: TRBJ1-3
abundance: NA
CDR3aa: CASSQWTGHGGNTIYF
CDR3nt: TGTGCCAGCAGCCAATGGACAGGGCATGGTGGAAACACCATATATTTT

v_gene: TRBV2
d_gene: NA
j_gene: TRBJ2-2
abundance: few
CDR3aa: CASSVGKGKLFF
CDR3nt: TGTGCCAGCAGTGTAGGGAAAGGGAAGCTGTTTTTT

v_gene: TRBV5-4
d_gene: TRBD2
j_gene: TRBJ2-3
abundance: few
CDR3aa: CASSLGGGGPSGDTQYF
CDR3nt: TGTGCCAGCAGCTTGGGTGGCGGGGGGCCTTCGGGAGATACGCAGTATTTT

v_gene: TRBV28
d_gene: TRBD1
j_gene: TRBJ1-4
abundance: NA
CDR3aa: CASKQGNEKLFF
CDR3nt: TGTGCCAGCAAACAGGGGAATGAAAAACTGTTTTTT

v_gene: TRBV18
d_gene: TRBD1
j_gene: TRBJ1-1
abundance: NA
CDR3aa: CASSQGTARLTNTEAFF
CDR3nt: TGTGCCAGCTCACAAGGGACAGCAAGGTTGACTAACACTGAAGCTTTCTTT

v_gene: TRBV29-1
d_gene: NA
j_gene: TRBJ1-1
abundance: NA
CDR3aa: CSVEDGFIGIDTEAFF
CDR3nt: TGCAGCGTTGAAGATGGGTTCATCGGCATCGACACTGAAGCTTTCTTT

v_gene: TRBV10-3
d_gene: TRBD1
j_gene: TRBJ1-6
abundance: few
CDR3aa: CAISWQGANSPLHF
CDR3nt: TGTGCCATCAGTTGGCAGGGGGCTAATTCACCCCTCCACTTT

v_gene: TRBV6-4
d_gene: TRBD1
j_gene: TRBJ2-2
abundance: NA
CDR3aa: CASSDSRQGNTGEMFF
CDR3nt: TGTGCCAGCAGTGACTCCAGACAGGGGAACACCGGGGAGATGTTTTTT

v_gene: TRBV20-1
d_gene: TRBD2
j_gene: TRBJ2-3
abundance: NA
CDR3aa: CSARPSLLAGADTQYF
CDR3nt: TGCAGTGCTAGACCGAGCTTACTAGCGGGGGCAGATACGCAGTATTTT

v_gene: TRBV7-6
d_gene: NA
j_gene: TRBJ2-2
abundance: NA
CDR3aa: CASSHPGGTGELFF
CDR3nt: TGTGCCAGCAGCCATCCGGGTGGCACCGGGGAGCTGTTTTTT

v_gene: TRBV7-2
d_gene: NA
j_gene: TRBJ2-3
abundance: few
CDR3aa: CASSKTTDTQYF
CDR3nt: TGTGCCAGCAGCAAAACCACAGATACGCAGTATTTT

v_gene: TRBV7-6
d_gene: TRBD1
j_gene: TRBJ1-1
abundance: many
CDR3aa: CASSSNRGRGTEAFF
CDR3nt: TGTGCCAGCAGCTCTAACAGGGGGCGTGGGACTGAAGCTTTCTTT

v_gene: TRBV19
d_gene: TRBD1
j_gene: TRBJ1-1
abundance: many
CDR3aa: CASSIQGADTEAFF
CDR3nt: TGTGCCAGTAGTATCCAGGGGGCGGACACTGAAGCTTTCTTT

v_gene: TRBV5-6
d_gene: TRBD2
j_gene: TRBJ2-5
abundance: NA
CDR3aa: CASSYGLAGLRETQYF
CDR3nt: TGTGCCAGCAGCTACGGACTAGCGGGCCTCCGGGAGACCCAGTACTTC

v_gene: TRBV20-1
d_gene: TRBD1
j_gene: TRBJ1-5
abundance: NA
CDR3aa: CSAREGGGDSNQPQHF
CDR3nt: TGCAGTGCTAGAGAAGGAGGGGGCGATAGCAATCAGCCCCAGCATTTT

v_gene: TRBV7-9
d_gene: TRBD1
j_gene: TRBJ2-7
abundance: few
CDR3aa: CASGAGGDTYEQYF
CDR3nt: TGTGCCAGCGGTGCAGGGGGAGACACTTACGAGCAGTACTTC

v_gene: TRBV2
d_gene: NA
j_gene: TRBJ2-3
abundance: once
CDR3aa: CASSDLGASLTDTQYF
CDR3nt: TGTGCCAGCAGTGATCTGGGGGCGAGTCTTACAGATACGCAGTATTTT

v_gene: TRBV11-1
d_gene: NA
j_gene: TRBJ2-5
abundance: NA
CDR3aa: CASSLTLAAETQYF
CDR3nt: TGTGCCAGCAGCTTAACTCTAGCTGCAGAGACCCAGTACTTC

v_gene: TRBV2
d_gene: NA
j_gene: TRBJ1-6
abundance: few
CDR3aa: CASTLSAIYNSPLHF
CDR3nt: TGTGCCAGCACCCTTAGCGCCATCTATAATTCACCCCTCCACTTT

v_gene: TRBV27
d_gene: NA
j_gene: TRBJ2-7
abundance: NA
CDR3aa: CASSYGQGSVQYF
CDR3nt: TGTGCCAGCAGTTATGGGCAGGGGAGTGTGCAGTACTTC

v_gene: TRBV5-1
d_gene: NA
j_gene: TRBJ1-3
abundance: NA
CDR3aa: CASSFQGGAGNTIYF
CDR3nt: TGCGCCAGCAGCTTTCAGGGAGGCGCGGGAAACACCATATATTTT

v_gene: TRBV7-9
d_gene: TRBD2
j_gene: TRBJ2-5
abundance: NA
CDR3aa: CASSPGLAGIKGETQYF
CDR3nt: TGTGCCAGCAGCCCCGGACTAGCGGGGATAAAGGGAGAGACCCAGTACTTC

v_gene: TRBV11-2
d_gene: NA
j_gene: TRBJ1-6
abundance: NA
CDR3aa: CASSLALGAAPLHF
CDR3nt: TGTGCCAGCAGCTTAGCTCTGGGGGCGGCACCCCTCCACTTT

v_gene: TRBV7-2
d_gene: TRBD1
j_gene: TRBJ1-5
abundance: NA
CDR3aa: CASSTSGQGNQPQHF
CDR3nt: TGTGCCAGCAGCACATCGGGACAGGGAAATCAGCCCCAGCATTTT

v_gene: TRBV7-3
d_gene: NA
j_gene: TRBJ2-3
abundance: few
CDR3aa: CASSLPGAGHTQYF
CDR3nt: TGTGCCAGCAGCTTACCGGGGGCCGGACATACGCAGTATTTT

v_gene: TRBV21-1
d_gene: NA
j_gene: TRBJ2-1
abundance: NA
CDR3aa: CASSKALRGSSYNEQFF
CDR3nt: TGTGCCAGCAGCAAAGCGCTTCGCGGAAGCTCCTACAATGAGCAGTTCTTC

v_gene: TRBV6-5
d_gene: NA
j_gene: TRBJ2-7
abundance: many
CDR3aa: CASSYLGPTGAPYEQYF
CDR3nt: TGTGCCAGCAGTTACTTGGGGCCGACGGGGGCACCCTACGAGCAGTACTTC

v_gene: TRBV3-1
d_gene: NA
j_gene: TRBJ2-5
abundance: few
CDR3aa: CASSQEEWQSGQETQYF
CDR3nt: TGTGCCAGCAGCCAAGAGGAGTGGCAATCTGGGCAAGAGACCCAGTACTTC

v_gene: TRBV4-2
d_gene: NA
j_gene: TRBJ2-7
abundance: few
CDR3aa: CASSRETGTPYEQYF
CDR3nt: TGTGCCAGCAGCCGAGAAACCGGGACTCCGTACGAGCAGTACTTC

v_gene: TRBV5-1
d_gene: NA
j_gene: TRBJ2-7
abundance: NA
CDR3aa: CASSWSAGARTYEQYF
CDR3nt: TGCGCCAGCAGCTGGTCCGCAGGTGCGCGGACCTACGAGCAGTACTTC

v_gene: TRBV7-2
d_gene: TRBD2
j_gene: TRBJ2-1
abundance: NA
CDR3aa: CASSLPPGLATYNEQFF
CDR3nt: TGTGCCAGCAGCTTACCCCCGGGACTAGCGACCTACAATGAGCAGTTCTTC

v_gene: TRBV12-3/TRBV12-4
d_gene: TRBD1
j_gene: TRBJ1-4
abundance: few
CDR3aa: CASTPGQGHEKLFF
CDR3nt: TGTGCCAGCACCCCGGGACAGGGTCATGAAAAACTGTTTTTT

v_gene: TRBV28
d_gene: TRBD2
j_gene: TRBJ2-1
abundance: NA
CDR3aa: CASSPAGVNEQFF
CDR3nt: TGTGCCAGCAGTCCAGCGGGGGTCAATGAGCAGTTCTTC

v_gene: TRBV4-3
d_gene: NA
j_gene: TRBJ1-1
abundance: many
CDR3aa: CASSQDSTSGRAFF
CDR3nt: TGCGCCAGCAGCCAAGATTCGACCTCCGGTCGGGCTTTCTTT

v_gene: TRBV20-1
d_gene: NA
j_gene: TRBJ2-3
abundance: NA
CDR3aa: CSARDSRGSTDTQYF
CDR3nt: TGCAGTGCTAGAGATTCGAGGGGGAGCACAGATACGCAGTATTTT

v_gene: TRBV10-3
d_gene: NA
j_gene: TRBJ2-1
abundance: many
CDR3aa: CAISEPETGRTSYNEQFF
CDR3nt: TGTGCCATCAGTGAGCCGGAAACAGGCCGTACATCCTACAATGAGCAGTTCTTC

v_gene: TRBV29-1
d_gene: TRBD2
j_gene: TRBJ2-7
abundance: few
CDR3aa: CSVIRVGGNSRQYF
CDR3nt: TGCAGCGTTATTCGTGTGGGAGGGAACTCCCGCCAGTACTTC